The sequence of this T cell receptor (beta chain) was determined in a study of blood T cell repertoires in COVID-19. Study-level information: Whether acute or convalescent, the COVID-19 samples came from the United States, Italy and Spain. In each case, the material was cDNA or gDNA derived from T cells, B-cell-depleted T cells, or PBMCs.

In the original workflow: Amplification of reference gene primers provided the estimated nucleated cell counts. The method was immunoSEQ multiplex PCR; TCRdb's version includes in-frame clones alone and lacks a portion of them. V, J and clone size are those of that table, while D and trimming were read from the DNA. This table holds a few hundred thousand clones, 85% found once. This CDR3 contains 13 residues. Per the germline V gene, CDR1 is MDHEN and CDR2 is SYDVKM. With 6 bases removed from V and 2 bases from J, the gap between germline ends came to 11 bases. V usage is TRBV28 and J usage is TRBJ2-7; D perhaps matches TRBD1 (6 bases). This TCR was recovered from a young woman with acute or convalescent COVID-19. Sequences were obtained from peripheral blood. The CDR3 loop reads CASSWDNTYEQYF. The CDR3 DNA reads TGTGCCAGCAGCTGGGACAACACCTACGAGCAGTACTTC.